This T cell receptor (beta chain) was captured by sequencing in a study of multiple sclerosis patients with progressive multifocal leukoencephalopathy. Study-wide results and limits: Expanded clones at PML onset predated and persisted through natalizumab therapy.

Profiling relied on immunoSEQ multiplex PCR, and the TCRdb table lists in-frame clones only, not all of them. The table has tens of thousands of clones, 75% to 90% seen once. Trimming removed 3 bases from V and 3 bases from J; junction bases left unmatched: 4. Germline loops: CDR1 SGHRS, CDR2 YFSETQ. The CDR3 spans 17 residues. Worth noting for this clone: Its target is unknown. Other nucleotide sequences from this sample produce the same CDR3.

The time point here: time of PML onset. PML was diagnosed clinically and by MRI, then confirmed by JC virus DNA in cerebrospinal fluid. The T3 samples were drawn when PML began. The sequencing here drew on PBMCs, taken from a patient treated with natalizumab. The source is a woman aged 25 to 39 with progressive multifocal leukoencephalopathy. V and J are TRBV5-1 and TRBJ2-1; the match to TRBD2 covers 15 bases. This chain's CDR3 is CASSWTSGRAGYNEQFF. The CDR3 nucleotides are TGCGCCAGCAGCTGGACTAGCGGGAGGGCTGGCTACAATGAGCAGTTCTTC.